Below, 28 T cell receptor beta chains from the same sample are listed, as sequenced in a study of cytomegalovirus exposure and HLA in healthy donors. PCR employed 60 Vbeta and 13 Jbeta primers. The assay was immunoSEQ multiplex PCR, and TCRdb's table has in-frame clones only and misses some. The data contain 150,000 or so clones, approximately 74% of them seen just once; the ten biggest clones take up roughly 4.5%. The sample taken for sequencing was PBMCs. These TCRs come from a man between 18 and 29 years old in good health and CMV-seropositive.

This chain uses TRBV6-5 with TRBJ2-6; weak D call: TRBD2 (6 bases). The CDR3 sequence is 16 residues long. Germline V gives CDR1 MNHEY, CDR2 SVGAGI. The V end lost 4 bases, the J end lost 0 bases, and 10 bases lay between the germline ends. In DNA, the CDR3 is TGTGCCAGCAGTTGGGACTTGAGCTCTGGGGCCAACGTCCTGACTTTC. Translated: CASSWDLSSGANVLTF.

The rearrangement uses TRBV9 and TRBJ2-3; 7 nucleotides align to TRBD2. The CDR3 spans 15 residues. The J segment lost 2 bases and the V segment lost 3 bases, leaving 6 bases of the junction unmatched. Germline V lookup: CDR1 SGDLS, CDR2 YYNGEE. The CDR3 nucleotides are TGTGCCAGCAGCGGACGAGCGGGGATCACAGATACGCAGTATTTT. Translated: CASSGRAGITDTQYF.

The V gene is TRBV6-5, the J gene TRBJ1-2, with TRBD1 matching 9 bases. This CDR3 is built from 12 residues. V shed 5 bases, J shed 7 bases, and the junction held 2 bases outside the gene matches. CDR1 MNHEY and CDR2 SVGAGI come from the germline V gene. The CDR3 DNA follows: TGTGCCAGCAGTCGGGGACAGGGTGGCTACACCTTC. Its protein product is CASSRGQGGYTF.

This clone has a count of ten or more. The chain carries TRBV6-4 and TRBJ2-2; 8 bases are a match to TRBD1. Germline CDR1 and CDR2: MRHNA and SNTAGT. This CDR3 has 14 residues. V trimming: 10 bases; J trimming: 4 bases; junction bases outside the gene matches: 8. The CDR3 nucleotides are TGTGCCACCCAGACAGGGGTGGGCACCGGGGAGCTGTTTTTT. Its translation is CATQTGVGTGELFF.

The chain couples TRBV7-2 to TRBJ2-3; 15 positions match TRBD2. There are 18 residues in the CDR3. CDR1 is SGHTA, CDR2 FQGNSA, per germline. V shed 1 base and J 5 bases; nucleotides not matched to a gene: 7. The CDR3 sequence: CASSLVSPGLAGGDTQYF. The CDR3, as DNA: TGTGCCAGCAGCTTAGTCTCCCCGGGACTAGCGGGAGGAGATACGCAGTATTTT.

The chain couples TRBV4-2 to TRBJ2-7; no firm D call. The CDR3 contains 14 residues. V was shortened by 1 base and J by 6 bases, with 13 bases between the two germline ends. The germline CDR1 and CDR2 sequences are LGHNA and YNFKEQ. CDR3 loop: CASSQARMGPEQYF. As DNA, the CDR3 is TGTGCCAGCAGCCAAGCGAGGATGGGTCCCGAGCAGTACTTC.

As DNA, the CDR3 is TGTGCCAGCAGCAGGACAGGGGGCCGGCCAGATACGCAGTATTTT. Protein: CASSRTGGRPDTQYF. V gene TRBV6-5 combines with J gene TRBJ2-3; 11 bases map to TRBD1. V trimming: 6 bases; J trimming: 4 bases; junction bases outside the gene matches: 6. From germline, CDR1 is MNHEY and CDR2 SVGAGI. The CDR3 runs to 15 residues.

V gene TRBV7-8 combines with J gene TRBJ1-1; no clear D. Per germline, CDR1 SGHVS and CDR2 FQNEAQ. The V and J ends lost 4 bases and 0 bases respectively, with 6 bases between them. The CDR3 covers 13 residues. The CDR3 here is CASSYTVNTEAFF. For the CDR3, the DNA is TGTGCCAGCAGCTATACGGTGAACACTGAAGCTTTCTTT.

The CDR3 spells CASTRGQITGELFF. The CDR3 DNA reads as TGTGCCAGCACGAGGGGACAGATCACCGGGGAGCTGTTTTTT. The genes are TRBV7-6 and TRBJ2-2; 7 bases map to TRBD1. The CDR3 has 14 amino acids. Germline lookup yields CDR1 SGHVS and CDR2 FNYEAQ. After removal of 7 bases from V and 4 bases from J, the junction contained 6 bases not matched to a gene.

CDR3 region: CAISGSPRETQYF. The CDR3 coding sequence is TGTGCCATCAGTGGTTCCCCGCGTGAGACCCAGTACTTC. This sequence joins TRBV10-3 and TRBJ2-5; D gene uncertain. V lost 4 bases and J 5 bases, leaving 11 bases between the germline ends. The CDR3 contains 13 residues. CDR1 is ENHRY, CDR2 SYGVKD, per germline.

V usage is TRBV19 and J usage is TRBJ1-6; tentative D call: TRBD1 (6 bases). CDR3 size: 15 residues. CDR1 is LNHDA and CDR2 is SQIVND in the germline V gene (reference sequence). V shed 0 bases and J shed 7 bases, with 10 bases lying between them. The CDR3 here is CASSIDRDINSPLHF. CDR3 DNA: TGTGCCAGTAGTATAGACCGGGACATAAATTCACCCCTCCACTTT.

The chain has TRBV11-2 and TRBJ2-7; D is ambiguous. This CDR3 spans 11 amino acids. The V gene's germline CDR1 is SGHAT and CDR2 FQNNGV. Trimming removed 1 base at V and 7 bases at J, with 5 bases between. The CDR3 DNA follows: TGTGCCAGCAGCTTAGGGCCGGAGCAGTACTTC. Translating gives CASSLGPEQYF.

The chain links TRBV27 to TRBJ2-1, with D tentatively TRBD1 (6 bases). The V end was cut by 3 bases, the J end by 6 bases, with 12 bases between. This CDR3 is built from 14 residues. CDR1 and CDR2 from the germline V gene are MNHEY and SMNVEV (reference sequence). CDR3 bases: TGTGCCAGCAGTTTTCCAGGGGTTGGCAATGAGCAGTTCTTC. Its protein is CASSFPGVGNEQFF.

The V and J genes are TRBV28 and TRBJ2-7; a weak D match, TRBD1 (5 bases). Trimming pared 5 bases from V and 3 bases from J, leaving 17 bases between. The CDR3 length is 15 residues. Germline assignment: CDR1 MDHEN and CDR2 SYDVKM. The CDR3 loop is CASSPRTFKDYEQYF. CDR3 sequence (DNA): TGTGCCAGCAGTCCAAGGACATTTAAAGACTACGAGCAGTACTTC. Based on the CDR3 plus reference TRBV28 and TRBJ2-7, the full variable domain is DVKVTQSSRYLVKRTGEKVFLECVQDMDHENMFWYRQDPGLGLRLIYFSYDVKMKEKGDIPEGYSVSREKKERFSLILESASTNQTSMYLCASSPRTFKDYEQYFGPGTRLTVT.

The chain uses TRBV29-1 and TRBJ1-4, with 7 bases matching TRBD1. The CDR3 consists of 12 residues. CDR1 and CDR2 (germline): SQVTM, ANQGSEA. The junction had 7 bases not matched to a gene; V was cut back by 7 bases and J by 8 bases. The CDR3 loop reads CSGRQGNEKLFF. DNA for the CDR3: TGCAGCGGGAGACAGGGTAACGAAAAACTGTTTTTT.

The CDR3 is CASNIGINDGGEQFF. As DNA, the CDR3 is TGTGCCAGCAACATCGGGATTAACGATGGTGGTGAGCAGTTCTTC. V gene TRBV7-2 combines with J gene TRBJ2-1, with TRBD2 as a possible D gene (5 bases). The length of the CDR3 is 15 residues. V was shortened by 7 bases and J by 9 bases, with 22 bases between the two germline ends. Germline V lookup: CDR1 SGHTA, CDR2 FQGNSA. Based on the CDR3 plus reference TRBV7-2 and TRBJ2-1, the full variable domain is GAGVSQSPSNKVTEKGKDVELRCDPISGHTALYWYRQSLGQGLEFLIYFQGNSAPDKSGLPSDRFSAERTGGSVSTLTIQRTQQEDSAVYLCASNIGINDGGEQFFGPGTRLTVL.

This clone was recorded only once. This sequence joins TRBV11-2 and TRBJ2-7; 15 nucleotides agree with TRBD2. The V gene end was trimmed by 5 bases and the J gene end by 4 bases; junction bases not matched to a gene: 6. CDR3 length: 16 amino acids. The germline V gene encodes CDR1 SGHAT and CDR2 FQNNGV. The CDR3 is CASSQGLAGGRYEQYF. In DNA form, the CDR3 reads TGTGCCAGCAGCCAAGGACTAGCGGGGGGGAGATACGAGCAGTACTTC.

The V call is TRBV19, the J call TRBJ2-1; TRBD2 matches 7 bases. The CDR3 extends over 17 amino acids. J was trimmed by 0 bases and V by 4 bases; bases with no gene match: 9. Per germline, CDR1 LNHDA and CDR2 SQIVND (reference sequence). CDR3 sequence (DNA): TGTGCCAGTAGTAAGGGGCTAGCGGTTCCCTCCTACAATGAGCAGTTCTTC. Amino acid sequence: CASSKGLAVPSYNEQFF.

J is TRBJ1-5 and V is TRBV7-2; 7 nucleotides line up with TRBD1. The CDR3 has 16 residues. Germline CDR1 reads SGHTA; CDR2 reads FQGNSA. Trimming at V came to 1 base and at J to 2 bases, leaving 5 bases not matched to a gene. The CDR3 region is CASSLDRGRGNQPQHF. The CDR3 DNA is TGTGCCAGCAGCTTAGACAGGGGCCGGGGCAATCAGCCCCAGCATTTT.

This chain uses TRBV6-1 with TRBJ2-6; 10 nucleotides align to TRBD2. In germline, CDR1 is MNHNS, CDR2 SASEGT. This CDR3 has 15 amino acids. V was clipped by 6 bases and J by 4 bases; unmatched bases: 3. The CDR3 spells CASSLAGAGANVLTF. The CDR3 coding sequence is TGTGCCAGCAGCCTAGCGGGGGCAGGGGCCAACGTCCTGACTTTC.

This chain links TRBV2 with TRBJ1-1; 7 nucleotides agree with TRBD1. This CDR3 contains 13 residues. The germline gives CDR1 SNHLY, CDR2 FYNNEI. The trim removed 6 bases at V and 2 bases at J, leaving 3 bases unmatched. CDR3 DNA sequence: TGTGCCAGCAGAGGGGACAGCAACACTGAAGCTTTCTTT. Translating it yields CASRGDSNTEAFF.

The V call is TRBV10-1, the J call TRBJ1-2; weak D call: TRBD1 (6 bases). The germline V gene has CDR1 WNHNN and CDR2 SYGVQD (reference sequence). The CDR3 totals 12 residues. The V gene lost 11 bases and the J gene lost 5 bases, with 15 bases spanning the gap. The CDR3 bases are TGCGCCCTAGGGGGGGTGGGGTATGGCTACACCTTC. Its protein is CALGGVGYGYTF.

The chain uses TRBV2 and TRBJ1-1, with D unclear. Germline V CDR1 and CDR2: SNHLY, FYNNEI. The CDR3 totals 14 residues. Trimming shortened V by 2 bases and J by 2 bases, and 9 bases separated the two germline ends. This chain's CDR3 is CASSEITANTEAFF. Here the CDR3 DNA reads TGTGCCAGCAGTGAAATCACAGCCAACACTGAAGCTTTCTTT.

The V and J genes are TRBV7-8 and TRBJ1-5; no clear D. The CDR3 loop spans 16 amino acids. Germline V lookup: CDR1 SGHVS, CDR2 FQNEAQ. V was shortened by 5 bases and J by 4 bases, with 18 bases between the two germline ends. The CDR3 reads CASSPSGFFSNQPQHF. In nucleotides, the CDR3 is TGTGCCAGCAGCCCTTCGGGATTTTTCTCGAATCAGCCCCAGCATTTT.

This clone showed up just a few times. This rearrangement joins TRBV5-1 to TRBJ2-1; D gene unclear. The length of the CDR3 is 14 residues. V was trimmed by 0 bases and J by 1 base, leaving 5 bases between them. Germline loops: CDR1 SGHRS, CDR2 YFSETQ. The CDR3 region is CASSLERSYNEQFF. The CDR3 DNA sequence: TGCGCCAGCAGCTTGGAGCGATCCTACAATGAGCAGTTCTTC.

The chain recombines TRBV5-1 with TRBJ2-2; D gene ambiguous. Trimming left V 4 bases short and J 0 bases short, with 7 bases between. Germline V gene data show CDR1 as SGHRS and CDR2 as YFSETQ. This CDR3 has 14 residues. The DNA of the CDR3 is TGCGCCAGCAGCCTCACAGCGAACACCGGGGAGCTGTTTTTT. It codes for CASSLTANTGELFF.

This chain links TRBV2 with TRBJ1-1; TRBD1 might be the D (5 bases). This CDR3 comprises 13 residues. Germline loops: CDR1 SNHLY, CDR2 FYNNEI. Trimming pared 6 bases from V and 1 base from J, leaving 9 bases between. The CDR3 bases are TGTGCCAGCAGCCTCCAGGGGAACACTGAAGCTTTCTTT. It specifies CASSLQGNTEAFF.

The V gene is TRBV7-2, the J gene TRBJ1-3, with 8 bases lining up with TRBD1. The CDR3 has 15 residues. Losses at the gene ends were 6 bases for V and 3 bases for J; bases not matched to a gene: 7. Germline V lookup: CDR1 SGHTA, CDR2 FQGNSA. DNA for the CDR3: TGTGCCAGCAGACTAGACAGGGGACTTGGAAACACCATATATTTT. This sequence encodes CASRLDRGLGNTIYF.